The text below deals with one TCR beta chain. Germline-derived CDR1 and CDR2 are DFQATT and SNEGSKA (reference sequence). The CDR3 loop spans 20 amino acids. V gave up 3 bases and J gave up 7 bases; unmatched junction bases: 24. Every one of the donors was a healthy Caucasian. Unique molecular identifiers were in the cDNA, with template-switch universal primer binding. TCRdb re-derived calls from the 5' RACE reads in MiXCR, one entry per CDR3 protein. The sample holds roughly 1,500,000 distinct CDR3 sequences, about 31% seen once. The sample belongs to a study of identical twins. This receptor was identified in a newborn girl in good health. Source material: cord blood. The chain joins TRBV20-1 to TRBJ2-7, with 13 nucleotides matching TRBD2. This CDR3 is CSARDEPGLAGWRSYNEQYF. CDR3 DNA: TGCAGTGCTAGGGACGAACCGGGACTAGCGGGATGGCGCTCCTACAATGAGCAGTACTTC.